This T cell receptor (beta chain) is from a study of chemoradiotherapy in HPV16-positive cancers. Notes on the study in general: HPV-responsive T-cell expansion during chemoradiotherapy was linked to improved recurrence-free survival in HPV16-positive patients. Only a couple of HPV16-positive patients supplied the functional HPV-specificity definition.

The CDR3 is 12 residues long, ends included. Sequencing was performed with immunoSEQ multiplex PCR; in TCRdb, only in-frame clones are kept and a portion is missing. Among roughly 19,000 clones, more than 75% were seen once, and the ten largest hold 2% to 2.5%. About this clone: The target antigen is unknown. No DNA is shown, since the ends of the CDR3 on it are uncertain; the CDR3 is the one TCRdb lists.

This clonotype originated in a human donor with HPV-associated anogenital cancer. Material: blood, obtained from a patient who underwent chemoradiotherapy. The V and J genes are TRBV21-1 and TRBJ2-1; TRBD2, as called in the table, went unchecked against the DNA. TRBV21-1 is an annotated pseudogene. The CDR3 is CAWGTGAYEQFF.